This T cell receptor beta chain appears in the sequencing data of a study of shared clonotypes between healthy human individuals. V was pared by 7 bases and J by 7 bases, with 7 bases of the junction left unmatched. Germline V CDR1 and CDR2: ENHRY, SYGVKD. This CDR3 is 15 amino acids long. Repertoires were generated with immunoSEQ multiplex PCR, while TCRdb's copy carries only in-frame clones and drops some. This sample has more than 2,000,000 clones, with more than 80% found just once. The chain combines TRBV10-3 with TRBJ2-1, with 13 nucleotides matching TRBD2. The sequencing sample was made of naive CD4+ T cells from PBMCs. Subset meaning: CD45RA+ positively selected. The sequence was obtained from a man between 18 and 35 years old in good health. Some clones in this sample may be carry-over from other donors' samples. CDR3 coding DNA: TGTGCCATCACCCCTGGGACTAGCGGGATTAATGAGCAGTTCTTC. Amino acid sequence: CAITPGTSGINEQFF.